The source of this TCR beta chain is a study of T cell responses to AZD1222 COVID-19 vaccine. TCRdb keeps only in-frame clones here, not all; method: immunoSEQ multiplex PCR. The table includes 130,000 to 150,000 clones, around 83% detected once. After removal of 4 bases from V and 8 bases from J, the junction contained 3 bases not matched to a gene. The length of the CDR3 is 13 residues. The germline CDR1 and CDR2 sequences are SGDLS and YYNGEE. Sample: peripheral blood, taken on day 0 of MenACWY control vaccination. The clonotype was recovered from an adult in good health. The chain is built from TRBV9 and TRBJ1-6; 7 nucleotides align to TRBD1. CDR3 nucleotide sequence: TGTGCCAGCAGCCCCAGGGGGGATTCACCCCTCCACTTT. Its translation is CASSPRGDSPLHF.